This record looks at one T cell receptor (beta chain) sequence and its context. Just one base apart from a much larger clone, this may be a read error. The entry originates in a study of T cells in Graves' hyperthyroidism and ophthalmopathy. Germline values: CDR1 MDHEN, CDR2 SYDVKM. The CDR3 contains 15 residues. Using RNA transcripts as the source, TCR beta CDR3 regions were amplified. A first-round RT-PCR of the TCR CDR3 used the HTBI primer set. TCRdb ran MiXCR on the multiplex PCR reads and lists one entry per CDR3 protein. This sample carries about 640,000 distinct CDR3 sequences, about a fifth of them seen once, and the ten largest clones take more than 30%. Disease duration was under 3 months in the ophthalmopathy patients, who also had a Clinical Activity Score of at least 3 and a NOSPECS grade of at least 4.

Sample: blood. This sequence originates from a man aged 25-45 years with Graves' ophthalmopathy. V usage is TRBV28 and J usage is TRBJ2-3, with D possibly matching TRBD2 (7 bases). CDR3 DNA sequence: TGTGCCGGCAGTACCACAGGGAGGGAAACAGATACGCAGTATTTT. This encodes CAGSTTGRETDTQYF. Full variable domain (remainder filled in from reference TRBV28 and TRBJ2-3): DVKVTQSSRYLVKRTGEKVFLECVQDMDHENMFWYRQDPGLGLRLIYFSYDVKMKEKGDIPEGYSVSREKKERFSLILESASTNQTSMYLCAGSTTGRETDTQYFGPGTRLTVL.